This entry concerns a single T cell receptor (beta chain). TCRdb used MiXCR to reprocess the 5' RACE reads, holding one entry per CDR3 protein. The repertoire has hundreds of thousands of distinct CDR3 sequences, around a sixth of them found once; the top ten carry over 9%. The sample belongs to a study of T-cell memory formation after mild COVID-19. Germline CDR1 reads SEHNR; CDR2 reads FQNEAQ (reference sequence). The CDR3 extends over 13 amino acids. The V end was cut by 2 bases, the J end by 7 bases, with 11 bases between. The genes are TRBV7-9 and TRBJ2-5; D uncertain. The receptor comes from an adult woman who had mild COVID-19 (a few samples of this study predate the infection). Cell type and time point are not known. The sequencing input was PBMCs or a T cell subset sorted from them (not recorded which). This CDR3 reads CASSLFLRSTQYF. Here the CDR3 DNA reads TGTGCCAGCAGCTTATTCCTCAGGTCGACCCAGTACTTC.